This TCR beta chain comes out of a study of long-term antiretroviral therapy in people with HIV. It was version v3.0 of the immunoSEQ assay that was run at survey level. The method was immunoSEQ multiplex PCR; TCRdb's version includes in-frame clones alone and lacks a portion of them. The data contain some 33,000 clones, roughly 80% of them singletons. For this clone: Antigen: not known.

CDR1 LGHNA and CDR2 YSLEER come from the germline V gene. After removal of 3 bases from V and 4 bases from J, the junction contained 6 bases not matched to a gene. The CDR3 totals 15 residues. It was in the United States that all participants with HIV were treated. Overall study results and limits: Clones that had undergone expansion before ART prevailed in the repertoire throughout all time points.

The receptor comes from a man between 18 and 35 years old with HIV. The chain is built from TRBV4-3 and TRBJ2-7; 10 nucleotides line up with TRBD2. This material consisted of unsorted PBMCs, taken 0.6 years after starting antiretroviral therapy. In nucleotides, the CDR3 is TGCGCCAGCAGCCAGTTAGCGGGAGGCCTTTACGAGCAGTACTTC. Protein sequence: CASSQLAGGLYEQYF.